This T cell receptor beta chain is drawn from a study of CD8 T cells in Susac syndrome. J was trimmed by 5 bases and V by 0 bases; bases with no gene match: 10. The CDR3 loop spans 17 amino acids. Looked up from germline, CDR1 is MNHEY and CDR2 is SVGAGI. TCR beta sequences were obtained from blood CD8+ and CD4+ T cells. Purification of the CD8+ and CD4+ T cells relied on negative isolation, and TEMRA cells underwent FACS enrichment. Reverse transcription of about 0.45 to 1 ug RNA used random hexamers. MiXCR was run by TCRdb on the immunoSEQ multiplex PCR reads, yielding one entry per CDR3 protein. Seen here are around 300,000 distinct CDR3 sequences, approximately 90% observed once, and the top ten hold 0.18%.

Sequencing was done on a sample of CD8+ T cells from PBMCs. This TCR came from a human donor with multiple sclerosis. The chain carries TRBV6-5 and TRBJ1-2; TRBD1 matches 9 bases. CDR3 sequence reads: CASSYSRTGDAGYGYTF. The DNA of the CDR3 is TGTGCCAGCAGTTACTCCCGGACAGGGGATGCGGGGTATGGCTACACCTTC.